The table lists the clone carrying this T cell receptor (beta chain) with a few counts. The sample originates from a study of early T cells in non-severe SARS-CoV-2 infection. TCRdb recomputed calls from the 5' RACE reads with MiXCR, one row per CDR3 protein. The sample holds 80,000 or so distinct CDR3 sequences, approximately 11% seen once. Germline CDR1 reads DFQATT; CDR2 reads SNEGSKA (reference sequence). V shed 6 bases and J 7 bases; nucleotides not matched to a gene: 12. CDR3 length: 14 amino acids. The chain uses TRBV20-1 and TRBJ1-1; TRBD1 aligns across 9 bases. Sequenced here: whole blood, sampled at baseline. This clonotype was obtained from an adult who was a healthcare worker with PCR-confirmed SARS-CoV-2 infection or an uninfected control (not recorded which). CDR3 nucleotide sequence: TGCAGTGCCGAATCCGGGACAGGGAGAGGTGAAGCTTTCTTT. This codes for CSAESGTGRGEAFF.